This T cell receptor beta chain was retrieved from a study of cytomegalovirus exposure and HLA in healthy donors. The data were produced by immunoSEQ multiplex PCR, yet TCRdb's version contains in-frame clones alone and is incomplete. This table holds hundreds of thousands of clones, about nine tenths found once. Trimming took 4 bases from V and 9 from J; bases not matched to a gene: 8. Germline V gives CDR1 MNHNS, CDR2 SASEGT. The CDR3 is 15 residues long. Sequenced input: PBMCs. The chain recombines TRBV6-1 with TRBJ2-1; 11 nucleotides match TRBD1. The sequence was collected from a woman in her late teens or twenties in good health and CMV-seropositive. The CDR3 bases are TGTGCCAGCAGTGCCGGACAGGGGGCCGAATTTGAGCAGTTCTTC. It specifies CASSAGQGAEFEQFF.